The clone carrying this T cell receptor beta chain was seen only once. The sample comes from a study of blood T cell repertoires in COVID-19. Study as a whole: The origin of the acute and convalescent COVID-19 samples was the United States, Italy and Spain. T cells, B-cell-depleted T cells, or PBMCs supplied cDNA or gDNA.

Germline V lookup: CDR1 MNHEY, CDR2 SVGAGI. CDR3 size: 12 residues. The ends were cut back, 6 bases at V and 8 bases at J, with 13 bases in the middle. TCRdb's table, derived via immunoSEQ multiplex PCR, lists solely in-frame clones and lacks some. The table includes a few hundred thousand clones, 80% to 90% detected once. In terms of age and location, participants ranged from roughly 18 to 90 years and lived in under 30 US areas. Researchers sorted participants into cohorts using their self-reported clinical history. The receptor was isolated from a man between 18 and 29 years old who had recovered from COVID-19. This chain connects TRBV6-5 to TRBJ1-2; D gene ambiguous. Specimen: PBMCs or T cells enriched from blood (not recorded which). The CDR3 sequence: CASSPMGGGYTF. CDR3 bases: TGTGCCAGCAGCCCCATGGGCGGGGGCTACACCTTC.